The 17 T cell receptor beta chains presented below share a single source sample, sequenced in a study of cytomegalovirus exposure and HLA in healthy donors. Researchers ran the PCR with 60 Vbeta and 13 Jbeta primers. Sequencing used immunoSEQ multiplex PCR; TCRdb keeps in-frame clones, though not all of them. The sample has approximately 32,000 clones; more than 85% are singletons. Source material: PBMCs. These receptors came from a woman aged 18-35 years in good health and CMV-seronegative.

The chain combines TRBV30 with TRBJ2-7; 8 bases align to TRBD2. Trimming took 2 bases from V and 5 from J; bases not matched to a gene: 14. This CDR3 comprises 16 residues. Germline V gene sequence: CDR1 GTSNPN, CDR2 SVGIG (reference sequence). The CDR3 DNA reads TGTGCCTGGAGTTTCCCCAAAACCGGGACTAGAAACGAGCAGTACTTC. Its protein product is CAWSFPKTGTRNEQYF.

This rearrangement joins TRBV30 to TRBJ2-7; 13 positions match TRBD2. The V segment lost 2 bases and the J segment 2 bases; nucleotides outside the gene matches: 3. This CDR3 comprises 15 residues. The germline CDR1 and CDR2 sequences are GTSNPN and SVGIG (reference sequence). The CDR3 loop reads CAWSPGLAGAYEQYF. As DNA, the CDR3 is TGTGCCTGGAGTCCCGGACTAGCGGGGGCCTACGAGCAGTACTTC.

The V and J genes are TRBV10-3 and TRBJ2-5; tentative D call: TRBD1 (6 bases). There are 15 residues in the CDR3. CDR1 ENHRY and CDR2 SYGVKD come from the germline V gene. Trimming took 6 bases from V and 5 from J, leaving 19 bases between them. Written as DNA, the CDR3 is TGTGCCATCAGCCAGGGGACCGACCCTGTGGAGACCCAGTACTTC. The encoded protein is CAISQGTDPVETQYF.

This rearrangement joins TRBV19 to TRBJ2-5, with 11 bases aligning to TRBD2. With V trimmed by 4 bases and J by 2 bases, 3 bases remained unmatched. The germline CDR1 and CDR2 sequences are LNHDA and SQIVND (reference sequence). This CDR3 is built from 15 residues. The CDR3 loop reads CASSTSGRRQETQYF. CDR3 nucleotides: TGTGCCAGTAGTACTAGCGGGAGGAGGCAAGAGACCCAGTACTTC.

This chain uses TRBV6-1 with TRBJ1-4; TRBD1 aligns across 8 bases. Germline CDR1 and CDR2: MNHNS and SASEGT. Unmatched junction bases numbered 4, after V lost 5 bases and J lost 5 bases. The CDR3 length is 14 residues. CDR3 sequence (DNA): TGTGCCAGCAGTCCGGGACAGGAGAATGAAAAACTGTTTTTT. The encoded protein is CASSPGQENEKLFF.

The chain is built from TRBV29-1 and TRBJ2-3, with a possible D match to TRBD1 (6 bases). The length of the CDR3 is 13 residues. The V gene lost 5 bases and the J gene lost 3 bases, with 12 bases spanning the gap. Germline CDR1 is SQVTM and CDR2 is ANQGSEA. In DNA form, the CDR3 reads TGCAGCGTTTGCAGGGGTCGGACAGATACGCAGTATTTT. As protein: CSVCRGRTDTQYF.

The J gene is TRBJ2-5, the V gene TRBV29-1; 8 bases match TRBD2. The CDR3 is 13 amino acids. The V gene end was trimmed by 6 bases and the J gene end by 4 bases; junction bases not matched to a gene: 7. Germline V gene lookup returns CDR1 SQVTM and CDR2 ANQGSEA. The CDR3 coding sequence is TGCAGCGTGGCCGCGGGAGGATTAGAGACCCAGTACTTC. The encoded protein is CSVAAGGLETQYF.

V gene TRBV5-1 combines with J gene TRBJ2-5; perhaps TRBD2 as D (5 bases). In germline, CDR1 is SGHRS, CDR2 YFSETQ. The CDR3 has 13 amino acids. Trimming removed 10 bases from V and 4 bases from J, with 17 bases in between. The CDR3 here is CAVGETSGETQYF. DNA of the CDR3: TGCGCCGTAGGAGAGACAAGCGGAGAGACCCAGTACTTC.

The CDR3 sequence: CASSLGTGEGGLRLGNQPQHF. In DNA, the CDR3 is TGTGCCAGCAGCTTAGGGACCGGGGAGGGGGGGTTGCGTCTGGGCAATCAGCCCCAGCATTTT. This chain connects TRBV7-8 to TRBJ1-5, with a tentative D call TRBD1 (6 bases). Germline V CDR1 and CDR2: SGHVS, FQNEAQ. The CDR3 sequence is 21 residues long. The V end was cut by 1 base, the J end by 2 bases, with 27 bases between.

The CDR3 sequence: CASSLGGLAGVQYNEQFF. The CDR3 DNA is TGCGCCAGCAGCTTGGGGGGACTAGCGGGAGTCCAATACAATGAGCAGTTCTTC. This rearrangement joins TRBV5-1 to TRBJ2-1, with 14 bases lining up with TRBD2. Per the germline V gene, CDR1 is SGHRS and CDR2 is YFSETQ. The CDR3 totals 18 residues. The junction had 6 bases not matched to a gene; V was cut back by 0 bases and J by 4 bases.

V usage is TRBV10-2 and J usage is TRBJ2-3; D is ambiguous. Germline assignment: CDR1 WSHSY and CDR2 SAAADI. V dropped 6 bases and J dropped 5 bases, with 9 bases sitting between them. This CDR3 contains 12 residues. CDR3 in DNA: TGCGCCAGCAGGATCAGAGGAGATACGCAGTATTTT. Translating gives CASRIRGDTQYF.

This rearrangement joins TRBV11-2 to TRBJ1-1; TRBD1 might be the D (6 bases). The CDR3 is 16 residues long. Trimming removed 4 bases at V and 5 bases at J, with 20 bases between. Germline loops: CDR1 SGHAT, CDR2 FQNNGV. CDR3 bases: TGTGCCAGCAGCTCTCGAGATGGACGAAGGGGGACTGAAGCTTTCTTT. This gives the protein CASSSRDGRRGTEAFF.

V gene TRBV4-2 combines with J gene TRBJ2-5; D uncertain. Trimming stripped 0 bases from V and 7 bases from J, with 18 bases between. Germline lookup yields CDR1 LGHNA and CDR2 YNFKEQ. The CDR3 sequence is 16 residues long. In DNA, the CDR3 is TGTGCCAGCAGCCAAGAACCGTTAGGCAAAACGGGGACCCAGTACTTC. Translation: CASSQEPLGKTGTQYF.

The V and J genes are TRBV18 and TRBJ2-7; 8 bases line up with TRBD1. From germline, CDR1 is KGHSH and CDR2 LQKENI. CDR3 length equals 14 residues. V gave up 2 bases and J gave up 3 bases; unmatched junction bases: 3. CDR3 DNA: TGTGCCAGCTCACCAGTGGACAGGGACTACGAGCAGTACTTC. Encoded protein: CASSPVDRDYEQYF.

This chain joins TRBV19 and TRBJ2-2, with 12 bases fitting TRBD2. The CDR3 has 16 residues. The germline V gene encodes CDR1 LNHDA and CDR2 SQIVND (reference sequence). The junction had 7 bases not matched to a gene; V was cut back by 6 bases and J by 5 bases. CDR3 loop: CASRMTSGSQTGELFF. As DNA, the CDR3 is TGTGCCAGTAGAATGACTAGCGGGAGTCAAACCGGGGAGCTGTTTTTT.

This clone was counted once. This chain connects TRBV28 to TRBJ1-2; D might be TRBD1 (5 bases). CDR1 and CDR2 (germline): MDHEN, SYDVKM. The CDR3 covers 17 residues. Trimming cost V 2 bases and J 4 bases, with 20 bases left between them. Here the CDR3 reads CASSLGARRGSFYGYTF. The CDR3 nucleotides read TGTGCCAGCAGTTTAGGGGCCAGGCGTGGGTCTTTCTATGGCTACACCTTC.

The chain employs TRBV7-9 and TRBJ1-1; possible D gene TRBD1, 5 bases. The CDR3 runs to 15 residues. Germline V gene sequence: CDR1 SEHNR, CDR2 FQNEAQ (reference sequence). Trimming left V 5 bases short and J 2 bases short, with 15 bases between. Here the CDR3 reads CASSPGPGENTEAFF. CDR3 coding DNA: TGTGCCAGCAGCCCAGGGCCGGGAGAAAACACTGAAGCTTTCTTT.